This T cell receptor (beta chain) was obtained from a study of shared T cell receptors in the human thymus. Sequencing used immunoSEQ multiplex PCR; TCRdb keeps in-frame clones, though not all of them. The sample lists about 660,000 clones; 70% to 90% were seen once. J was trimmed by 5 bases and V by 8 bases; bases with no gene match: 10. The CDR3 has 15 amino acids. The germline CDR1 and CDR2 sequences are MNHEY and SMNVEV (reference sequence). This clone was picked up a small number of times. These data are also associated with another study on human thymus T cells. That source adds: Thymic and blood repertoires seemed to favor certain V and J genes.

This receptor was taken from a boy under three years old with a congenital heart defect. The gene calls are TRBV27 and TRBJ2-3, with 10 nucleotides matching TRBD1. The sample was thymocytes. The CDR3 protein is CASEPGTGEGDTQYF. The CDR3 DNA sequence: TGTGCCAGCGAACCCGGGACAGGGGAAGGAGATACGCAGTATTTT.